Given below is one T cell receptor (beta chain) in context. Seattle-derived patients entered the study during active infection and were followed longitudinally. This entry is derived from a study of blood T cell repertoires in COVID-19. Produced via immunoSEQ multiplex PCR; TCRdb's table is partial and in-frame only. The table shows about 250,000 clones, with roughly 85% occurring only once. The receptor's source is a man aged 50 or older with COVID-19, enrolled during active disease. The specimen was peripheral blood.

In nucleotides, the CDR3 is TGCGCCAGCAGCCAAGCCGGACTAGCGACTAGCACAGATACGCAGTATTTT. Residues: CASSQAGLATSTDTQYF. The chain joins TRBV4-1 to TRBJ2-3; 9 nucleotides line up with TRBD2. The V gene end was trimmed by 1 base and the J gene end by 0 bases; junction bases not matched to a gene: 5. Germline assignment: CDR1 MGHRA and CDR2 YSYEKL. This CDR3 comprises 17 residues.